A single T cell receptor (beta chain) is shown here with its context. Its target is not known. RNA was isolated and reverse transcribed to cDNA, the sequencing template. Clones were read by immunoSEQ multiplex PCR, and TCRdb kept only the in-frame ones, dropping some. Here the sample spans 200,000 to 250,000 clones, 57% being singletons. This specimen comes from a study of CD8+ T cells in alopecia areata. About the research overall: Treatment comprised oral tofacitinib, 5 to 10 mg twice daily, in treated patients.

Study results and limitations: Across lesional scalp, and particularly alopecia totalis/universalis, clonality surpassed that of normal scalp.

With V trimmed by 0 bases and J by 10 bases, 3 bases remained unmatched. The CDR3 is made up of 13 amino acids. Germline V gives CDR1 SGHRS, CDR2 YFSETQ. The TCR sequence derives from a human donor with alopecia areata. The rearrangement links TRBV5-1 to TRBJ1-4; 7 positions agree with TRBD1. The source was CD4+ T cells sorted from blood, collected at week 0. The CDR3 DNA sequence: TGCGCCAGCAGCTTGGGACAGGGAGCAAAACTGTTTTTT. This translates into CASSLGQGAKLFF.